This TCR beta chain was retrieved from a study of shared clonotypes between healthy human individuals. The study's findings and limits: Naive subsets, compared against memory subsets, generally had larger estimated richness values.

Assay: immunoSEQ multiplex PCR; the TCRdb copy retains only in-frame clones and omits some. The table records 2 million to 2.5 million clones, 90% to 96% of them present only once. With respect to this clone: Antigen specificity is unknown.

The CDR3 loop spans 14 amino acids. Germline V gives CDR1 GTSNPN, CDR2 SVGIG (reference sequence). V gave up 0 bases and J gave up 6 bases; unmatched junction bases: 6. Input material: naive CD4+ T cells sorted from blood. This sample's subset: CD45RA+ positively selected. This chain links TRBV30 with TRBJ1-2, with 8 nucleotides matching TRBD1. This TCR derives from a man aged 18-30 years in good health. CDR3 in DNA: TGTGCCTGGAGTGTAACGCAGACAGGGGATGGCTACACCTTC. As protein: CAWSVTQTGDGYTF.